This T cell receptor (beta chain) comes out of a study of T cell responses to AZD1222 COVID-19 vaccine (dated by TCRdb to 2020 to 2022). Notes on the research overall: Because spike-specific TCR depth and breadth did not differ between the two schedules, AZD1222 recipients who got a second dose at roughly 4 weeks were pooled with those who got a second dose at roughly 12 weeks. TCR sequencing was performed for roughly 250 trial participants, of whom some 200 were given two doses of AZD1222 and about 25 were given two doses of MenACWY control vaccine. Trial participants were enrolled into age subgroups of 18-55, 56-69 and 70-plus years, which contained about 150, 28 and 57 TCR-sequenced participants, respectively. Paper-wide results and their limitations: Only 5 to 7 AZD1222 recipients were SARS-CoV-2 seropositive at baseline, limiting conclusions about previously exposed vaccinees. Because no day 14 peak-response samples were available, repertoires were characterized only after the peak T cell response. The 56-69-year group was small, and its depth increase did not reach significance, likely because of low power. CD4 TCRs associated with the vaccine covered the entire spike protein, and the dominant responses were in regions 160-218 and 743-854. Reportedly, close to half of the unique spike-specific TCRs recognized epitopes lying outside the regions that are mutated in the B.1.351 and B.1.1.7 variants. After two AZD1222 doses, spike-specific TCR breadth and depth were significantly higher than at day 0 and than in MenACWY recipients. Participants were mostly white British, with more females than males. The authors suggested clonal diversity may have been underestimated.

Notes on this clone: Its recognized antigen is unknown. No much larger clonotype is one base removed from it; base qualities were not supplied.

The CDR3 regions of human TCRbeta chains were analyzed by immunosequencing. Processing in the source paper ran as follows. Repertoire TCRs were matched against a reference library of SARS-CoV-2-specific TCRs generated with the MIRA antigen-specificity platform. Breadth was defined as the fraction of unique TCRs that were SARS-CoV-2-associated. Depth was defined as the fraction of total T cells that were SARS-CoV-2-associated. Using the MIRA data, each spike-specific TCR was assigned both to the spike region to which the TCR was reactive and to a CD4 or CD8 class. Log10-transformed breadth and depth values were compared by one-way ANOVA with Sidak's multiple comparisons tests. As stored in TCRdb, this immuneACCESS dataset retains in-frame rearrangements with V and J assigned. A fraction of the clones does not appear; measured against another copy, unresolved V genes explain less than half of the discrepancy, and the remainder lacks a known reason. Clonal size and the V and J genes are those of that table, whereas D and trimming came from the DNA. In all, the sample holds about 54,000 clones, and around 84% of those were seen once. The ten top clones hold roughly 10% of the sample.

At the junction V is shortened by 4 bases and J by 6 bases, with 14 bases in between. In the germline V gene, CDR1 corresponds to MNHEY and CDR2 to SVGAGI. From the cysteine through the phenylalanine, the CDR3 covers 14 amino acids. The entry retains the CDR3 DNA only, 42 bases that are in frame from base 1. The sample's time point label, decoded: baseline before first vaccination. Vaccinee samples were obtained from the UK trials COV001 and COV002, which included a single-blind randomized controlled phase 2/3 trial of AZD1222 (ChAdOx1 nCoV-19) in healthy adults. For TCRbeta chain sequencing, PBMC samples were collected from trial participants at day 0 and at day 28 after the second dose.

This clonotype originated in an adult in good health. The input for sequencing was peripheral blood, taken on day 0 of AZD1222 vaccination. The rearrangement joined TRBV6-5 to TRBJ2-3, with TRBD2 perhaps the D gene, on 5 matching bases. In nucleotide form, the sequence is TGTGCCAGCAGTTCCCGACCCACGGGGGATACGCAGTATTTT. It translates as CASSSRPTGDTQYF.